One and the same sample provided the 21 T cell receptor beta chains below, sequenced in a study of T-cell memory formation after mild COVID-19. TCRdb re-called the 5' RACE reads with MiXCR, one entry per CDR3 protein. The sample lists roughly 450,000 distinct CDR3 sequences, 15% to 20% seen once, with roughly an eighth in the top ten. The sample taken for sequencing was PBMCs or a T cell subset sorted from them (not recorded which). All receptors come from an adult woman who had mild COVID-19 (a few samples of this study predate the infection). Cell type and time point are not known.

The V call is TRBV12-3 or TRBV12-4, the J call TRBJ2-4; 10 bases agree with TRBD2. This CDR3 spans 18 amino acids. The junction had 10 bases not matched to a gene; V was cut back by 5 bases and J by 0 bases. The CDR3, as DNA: TGTGCCAGCAGTCCCCACGCGGGACTAGCGAGAGCCAAAAACATTCAGTACTTC. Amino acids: CASSPHAGLARAKNIQYF.

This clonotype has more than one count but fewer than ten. CDR3 residues: CASSSQRRGLNEQFF. CDR3 nucleotides: TGTGCCAGCAGCTCCCAGCGCAGGGGGCTAAATGAGCAGTTCTTC. V usage is TRBV7-2 and J usage is TRBJ2-1, with 8 bases lining up with TRBD1. This CDR3 region has 15 residues. With 4 bases clipped from V and 7 bases from J, the junction kept 9 bases outside the gene matches. The germline V gene has CDR1 SGHTA and CDR2 FQGNSA. Using reference TRBV7-2 and TRBJ2-1 for the parts outside the CDR3, the full variable domain is GAGVSQSPSNKVTEKGKDVELRCDPISGHTALYWYRQSLGQGLEFLIYFQGNSAPDKSGLPSDRFSAERTGGSVSTLTIQRTQQEDSAVYLCASSSQRRGLNEQFFGPGTRLTVL.

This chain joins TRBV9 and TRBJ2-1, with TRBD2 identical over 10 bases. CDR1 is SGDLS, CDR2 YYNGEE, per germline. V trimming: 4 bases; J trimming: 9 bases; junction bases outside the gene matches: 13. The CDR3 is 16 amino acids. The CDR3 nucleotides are TGTGCCAGCAGCTCCCGCTCAGCGGGGGGGCATTCTGAGCAGTTCTTC. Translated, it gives CASSSRSAGGHSEQFF.

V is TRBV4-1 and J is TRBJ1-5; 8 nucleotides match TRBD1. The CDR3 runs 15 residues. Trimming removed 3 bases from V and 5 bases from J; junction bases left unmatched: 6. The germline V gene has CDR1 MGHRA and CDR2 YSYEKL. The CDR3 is CASSHPQGEDQPQHF. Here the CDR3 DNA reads TGCGCCAGCAGCCATCCACAGGGGGAAGATCAGCCCCAGCATTTT.

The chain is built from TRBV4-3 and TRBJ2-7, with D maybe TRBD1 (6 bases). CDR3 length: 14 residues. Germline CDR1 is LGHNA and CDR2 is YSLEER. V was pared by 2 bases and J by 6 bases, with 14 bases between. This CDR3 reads CASSQTHRVIEQYF. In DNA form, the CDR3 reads TGCGCCAGCAGCCAAACCCACAGGGTCATCGAGCAGTACTTC.

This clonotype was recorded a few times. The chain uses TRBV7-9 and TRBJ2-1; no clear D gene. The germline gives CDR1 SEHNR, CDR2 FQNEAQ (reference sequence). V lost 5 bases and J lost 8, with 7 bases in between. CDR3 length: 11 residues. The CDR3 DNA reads TGTGCCAGCAGCCCAATTGATGAGCAGTTCTTC. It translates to CASSPIDEQFF.

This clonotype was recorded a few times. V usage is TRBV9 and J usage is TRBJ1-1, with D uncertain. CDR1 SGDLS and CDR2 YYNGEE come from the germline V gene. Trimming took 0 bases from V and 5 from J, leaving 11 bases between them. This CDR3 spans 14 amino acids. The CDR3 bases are TGTGCCAGCAGCGTAGAGTCCAGGAATACTGAAGCTTTCTTT. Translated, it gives CASSVESRNTEAFF.

CDR3 nucleotides: TGCAGCGTCGTTTGGGACCGAGGCTACACCTTC. This codes for CSVVWDRGYTF. The V call is TRBV29-1, the J call TRBJ1-2, with a weak D call TRBD1 (5 bases). This CDR3 region has 11 residues. Germline-derived CDR1 and CDR2 are SQVTM and ANQGSEA. Trimming removed 6 bases at V and 8 bases at J, with 13 bases between.

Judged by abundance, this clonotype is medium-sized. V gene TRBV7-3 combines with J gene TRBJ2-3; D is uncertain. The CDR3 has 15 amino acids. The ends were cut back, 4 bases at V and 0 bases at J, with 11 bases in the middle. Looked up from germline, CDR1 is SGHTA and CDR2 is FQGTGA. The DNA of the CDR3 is TGTGCCAGCAGCTCATTAGCAAGGAGCACAGATACGCAGTATTTT. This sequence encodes CASSSLARSTDTQYF. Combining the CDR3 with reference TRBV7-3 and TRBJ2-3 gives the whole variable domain GAGVSQTPSNKVTEKGKYVELRCDPISGHTALYWYRQSLGQGPEFLIYFQGTGAADDSGLPNDRFFAVRPEGSVSTLKIQRTERGDSAVYLCASSSLARSTDTQYFGPGTRLTVL.

CDR3 nucleotides: TGTGCCAGCAGCCTCACTAGCTATGAGCAGTTCTTC. Amino acids: CASSLTSYEQFF. The chain recombines TRBV11-2 with TRBJ2-1; D is possibly TRBD2 (6 bases). V was trimmed by 5 bases and J by 8 bases, leaving 10 bases between them. The CDR3 is 12 residues long. Germline-derived CDR1 and CDR2 are SGHAT and FQNNGV.

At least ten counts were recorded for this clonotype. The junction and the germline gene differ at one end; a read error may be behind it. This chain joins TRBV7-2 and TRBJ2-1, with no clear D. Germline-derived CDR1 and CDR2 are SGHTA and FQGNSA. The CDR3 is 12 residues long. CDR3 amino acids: CASSLVYNEQFF. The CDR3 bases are TGCGCCAGCAGCTTGGTTTACAATGAGCAGTTCTTC.

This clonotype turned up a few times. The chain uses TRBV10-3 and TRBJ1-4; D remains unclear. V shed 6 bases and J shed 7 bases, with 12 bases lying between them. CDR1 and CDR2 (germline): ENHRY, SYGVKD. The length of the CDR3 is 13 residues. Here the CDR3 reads CAIRNSMSEKLFF. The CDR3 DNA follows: TGTGCCATCAGAAACAGTATGAGTGAAAAACTGTTTTTT.

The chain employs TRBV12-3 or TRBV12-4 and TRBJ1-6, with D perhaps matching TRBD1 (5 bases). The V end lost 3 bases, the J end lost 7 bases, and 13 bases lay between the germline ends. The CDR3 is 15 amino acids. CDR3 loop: CASSFRRAGNSPLHF. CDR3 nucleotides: TGTGCCAGCAGTTTCCGCAGGGCGGGAAATTCACCCCTCCACTTT.

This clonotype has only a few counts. CDR3 sequence reads: CASSWRGLSETQYF. DNA of the CDR3: TGTGCCAGCAGCTGGCGAGGACTCTCGGAGACCCAGTACTTC. V gene TRBV7-6 combines with J gene TRBJ2-5; tentative D call: TRBD2 (5 bases). This CDR3 has 14 residues. Trimming stripped 4 bases from V and 5 bases from J, with 14 bases between. Germline values: CDR1 SGHVS, CDR2 FNYEAQ.

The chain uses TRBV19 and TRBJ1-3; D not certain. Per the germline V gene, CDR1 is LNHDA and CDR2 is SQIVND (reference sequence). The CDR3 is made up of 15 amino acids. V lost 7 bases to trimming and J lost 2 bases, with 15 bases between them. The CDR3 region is CASILSSGTGNTIYF. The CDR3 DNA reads TGTGCCAGTATTCTATCATCGGGGACTGGAAACACCATATATTTT.

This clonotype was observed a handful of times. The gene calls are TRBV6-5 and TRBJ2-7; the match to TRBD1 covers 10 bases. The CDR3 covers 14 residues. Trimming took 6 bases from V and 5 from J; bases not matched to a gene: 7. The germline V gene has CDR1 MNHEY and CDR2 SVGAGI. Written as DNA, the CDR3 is TGTGCCAGCAGCCCCGGGACAGGGGCCAACGAGCAGTACTTC. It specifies CASSPGTGANEQYF.

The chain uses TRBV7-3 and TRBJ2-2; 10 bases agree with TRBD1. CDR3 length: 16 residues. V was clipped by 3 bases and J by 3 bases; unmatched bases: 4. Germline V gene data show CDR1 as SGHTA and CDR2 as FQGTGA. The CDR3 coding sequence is TGTGCCAGCAGCTTTAGCGGGACAGGGGACACCGGGGAGCTGTTTTTT. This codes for CASSFSGTGDTGELFF.

CDR3 in amino acids: CASSSLAGVEQYV. The CDR3 region has the DNA TGTGCCAGCAGTTCATTAGCAGGGGTCGAGCAGTACGTC. The chain recombines TRBV27 with TRBJ2-7; TRBD1 might be the D (6 bases). CDR1 and CDR2 from the germline V gene are MNHEY and SMNVEV (reference sequence). Trimming removed 4 bases from V and 6 bases from J, with 13 bases in between. CDR3 length: 13 amino acids.

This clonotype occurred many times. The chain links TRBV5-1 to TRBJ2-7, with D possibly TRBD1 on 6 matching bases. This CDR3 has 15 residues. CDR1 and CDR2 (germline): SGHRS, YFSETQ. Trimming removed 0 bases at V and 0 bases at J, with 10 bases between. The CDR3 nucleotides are TGCGCCAGCAGCTTGGTTTGGGGGCCCTCCTACGAGCAGTACTTC. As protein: CASSLVWGPSYEQYF.

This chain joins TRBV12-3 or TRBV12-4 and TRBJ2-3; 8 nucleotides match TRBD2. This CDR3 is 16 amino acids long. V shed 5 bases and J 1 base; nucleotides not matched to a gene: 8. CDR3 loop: CASSPATTSGTDTQYF. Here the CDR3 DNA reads TGTGCCAGCAGTCCGGCCACGACTAGCGGCACAGATACGCAGTATTTT.

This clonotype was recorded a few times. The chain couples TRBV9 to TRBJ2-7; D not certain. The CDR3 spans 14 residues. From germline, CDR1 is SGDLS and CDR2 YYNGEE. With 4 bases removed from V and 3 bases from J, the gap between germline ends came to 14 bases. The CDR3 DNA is TGTGCCAGCAGCCAAAGTGGGCACGGCTACGAGCAGTACTTC. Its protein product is CASSQSGHGYEQYF.